This TCR beta chain is from a study of CD8 T cells in Susac syndrome. Study overall: At the time their blood was drawn, patients with Susac syndrome were either therapy-naive, on corticosteroids (with some of them also receiving intravenous immunoglobulin), or on intravenous immunoglobulin alone.

The CDR3 has 15 amino acids. The germline V and J ends were trimmed by 6 bases and 4 bases, with 18 bases remaining between them. Germline values: CDR1 SGHDT, CDR2 YYEEEE. TCR beta was sequenced from blood CD8+ and CD4+ T cells. Negative isolation yielded CD8+ and CD4+ T cells; FACS enriched TEMRA cells. After extraction with the RNeasy kit, roughly 0.5 to 1 ug of the RNA was reverse transcribed using random hexamers. Multiplex PCR with immunoSEQ amplified the TCR beta CDR3 across 54 Vbeta and 13 Jbeta. Using its own MiXCR run on the immunoSEQ multiplex PCR reads, TCRdb lists one record per CDR3 protein. The data hold 200,000 to 300,000 distinct CDR3 sequences, with 95% to 97% observed a single time.

The receptor was derived from a human donor with Susac syndrome. The gene calls are TRBV5-6 and TRBJ2-3; TRBD1 or TRBD2 may be the D gene (5 bases each). Sequenced input: CD4+ T cells from PBMCs. The CDR3 DNA follows: TGTGCCAGCATCCCGACGGGACCGCAGTCAGATACGCAGTATTTT. Translation: CASIPTGPQSDTQYF.